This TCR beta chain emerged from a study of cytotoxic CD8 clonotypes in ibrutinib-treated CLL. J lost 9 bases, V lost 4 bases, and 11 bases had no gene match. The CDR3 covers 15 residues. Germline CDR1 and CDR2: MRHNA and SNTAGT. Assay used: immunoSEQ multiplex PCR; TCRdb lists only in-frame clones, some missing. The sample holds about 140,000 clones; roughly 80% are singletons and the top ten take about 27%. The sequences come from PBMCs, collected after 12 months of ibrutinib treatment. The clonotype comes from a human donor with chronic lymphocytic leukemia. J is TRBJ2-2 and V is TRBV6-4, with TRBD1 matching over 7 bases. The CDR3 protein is CASSAEETGSRELFF. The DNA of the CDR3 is TGTGCCAGCAGTGCAGAGGAGACAGGGTCGAGGGAGCTGTTTTTT.